This T cell receptor (beta chain) was documented in a study of tumour-infiltrating T cells in Burkitt lymphoma. Study overall: Survival, overall and progression-free, tracked with productive clonality.

The V gene's germline CDR1 is SEHNR and CDR2 FQNEAQ (reference sequence). The CDR3 is made up of 13 amino acids. V lost 3 bases to trimming and J lost 5 bases, with 11 bases between them. Some clones are missing from TCRdb's copy, which holds only in-frame ones; the method was immunoSEQ multiplex PCR. The sample holds approximately 2,800 clones, 75% to 85% seen once. The J gene is TRBJ2-7, the V gene TRBV7-9; no definite D call. The sequenced sample was tumor tissue. The receptor's source is a human donor with diffuse large B-cell lymphoma. The CDR3 sequence is CASSFVQTDEQYF. In DNA form, the CDR3 reads TGTGCCAGCAGCTTCGTCCAGACCGACGAGCAGTACTTC. Drawing the rest from reference TRBV7-9 and TRBJ2-7, the complete variable domain is DTGVSQNPRHKITKRGQNVTFRCDPISEHNRLYWYRQTLGQGPEFLTYFQNEAQLEKSRLLSDRFSAERPKGSFSTLEIQRTEQGDSAMYLCASSFVQTDEQYFGPGTRLTVT.